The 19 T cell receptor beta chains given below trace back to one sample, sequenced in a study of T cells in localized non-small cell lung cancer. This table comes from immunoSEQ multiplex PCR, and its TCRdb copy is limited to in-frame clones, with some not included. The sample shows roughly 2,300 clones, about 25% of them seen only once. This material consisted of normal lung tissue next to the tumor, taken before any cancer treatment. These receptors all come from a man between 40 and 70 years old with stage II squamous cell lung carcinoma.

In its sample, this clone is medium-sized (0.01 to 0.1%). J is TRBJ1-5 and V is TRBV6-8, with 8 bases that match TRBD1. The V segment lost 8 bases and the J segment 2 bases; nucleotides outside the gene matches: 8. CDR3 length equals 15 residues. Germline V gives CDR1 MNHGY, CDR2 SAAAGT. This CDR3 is CASGQGASGNQPQHF. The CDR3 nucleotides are TGTGCCAGCGGGCAGGGGGCTTCTGGCAATCAGCCCCAGCATTTT.

This CDR3 is CASSMGTQETQYF. The CDR3 nucleotides are TGTGCCAGTAGTATGGGAACCCAAGAGACCCAGTACTTC. This chain joins TRBV19 and TRBJ2-5; unclear D gene. Trimming pared 3 bases from V and 1 base from J, leaving 6 bases between. Germline lookup yields CDR1 LNHDA and CDR2 SQIVND (reference sequence). This CDR3 region has 13 residues.

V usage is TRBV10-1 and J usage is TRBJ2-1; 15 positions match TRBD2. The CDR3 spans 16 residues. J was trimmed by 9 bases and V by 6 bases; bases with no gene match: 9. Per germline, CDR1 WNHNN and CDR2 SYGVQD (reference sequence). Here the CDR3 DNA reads TGCGCCAGCAGCCCGGGACTAGCGGGAGGAGGCGCTGAGCAGTTCTTC. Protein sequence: CASSPGLAGGGAEQFF.

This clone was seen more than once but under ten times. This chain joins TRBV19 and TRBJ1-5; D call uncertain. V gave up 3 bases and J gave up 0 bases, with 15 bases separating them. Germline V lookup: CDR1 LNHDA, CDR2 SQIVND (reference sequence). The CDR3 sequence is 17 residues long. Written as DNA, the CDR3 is TGTGCCAGTAGTATTGGGTCAGGAAGAGATAGCAATCAGCCCCAGCATTTT. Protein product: CASSIGSGRDSNQPQHF.

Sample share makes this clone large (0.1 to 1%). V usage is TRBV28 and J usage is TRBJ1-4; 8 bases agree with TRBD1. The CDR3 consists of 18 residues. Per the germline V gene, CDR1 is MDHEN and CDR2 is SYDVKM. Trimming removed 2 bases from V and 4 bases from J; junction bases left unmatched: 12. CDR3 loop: CASSLDRGFDVGNEKLFF. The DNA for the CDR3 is TGTGCCAGCAGTTTAGACAGGGGATTCGATGTGGGTAATGAAAAACTGTTTTTT.

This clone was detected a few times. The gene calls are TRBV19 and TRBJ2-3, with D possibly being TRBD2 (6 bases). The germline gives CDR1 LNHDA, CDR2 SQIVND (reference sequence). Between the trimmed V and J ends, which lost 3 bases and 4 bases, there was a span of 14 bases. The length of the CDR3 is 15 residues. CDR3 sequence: CASSIGGEWADTQYF. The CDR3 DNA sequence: TGTGCCAGTAGTATCGGGGGAGAATGGGCAGATACGCAGTATTTT.

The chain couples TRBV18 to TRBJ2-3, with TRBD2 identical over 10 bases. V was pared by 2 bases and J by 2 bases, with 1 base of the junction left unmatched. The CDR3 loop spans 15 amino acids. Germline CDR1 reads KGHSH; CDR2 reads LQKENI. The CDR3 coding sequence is TGTGCCAGCTCACCAAGCGGGGGGGACACAGATACGCAGTATTTT. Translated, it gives CASSPSGGDTDTQYF.

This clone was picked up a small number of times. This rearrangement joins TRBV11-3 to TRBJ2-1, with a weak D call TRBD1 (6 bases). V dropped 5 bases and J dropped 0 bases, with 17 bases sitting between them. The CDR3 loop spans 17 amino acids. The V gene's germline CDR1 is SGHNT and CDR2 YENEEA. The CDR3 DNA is TGTGCCAGCAGCCTCGGGACGGACAGCGTCTCCTACAATGAGCAGTTCTTC. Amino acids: CASSLGTDSVSYNEQFF.

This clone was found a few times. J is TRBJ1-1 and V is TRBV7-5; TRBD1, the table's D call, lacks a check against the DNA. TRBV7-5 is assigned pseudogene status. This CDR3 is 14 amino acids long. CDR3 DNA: TGTGCCAGCAGCAAGGACAGGGAGGGCACTGAAGCTTTCTTT. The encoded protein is CASSKDREGTEAFF.

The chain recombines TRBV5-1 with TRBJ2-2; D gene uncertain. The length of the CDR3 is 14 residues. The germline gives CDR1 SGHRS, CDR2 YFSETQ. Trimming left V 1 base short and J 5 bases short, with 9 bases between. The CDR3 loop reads CASSLRRETGELFF. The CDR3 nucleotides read TGCGCCAGCAGCTTGCGGCGCGAGACCGGGGAGCTGTTTTTT. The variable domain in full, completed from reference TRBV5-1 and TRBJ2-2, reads KAGVTQTPRYLIKTRGQQVTLSCSPISGHRSVSWYQQTPGQGLQFLFEYFSETQRNKGNFPGRFSGRQFSNSRSEMNVSTLELGDSALYLCASSLRRETGELFFGEGSRLTVL.

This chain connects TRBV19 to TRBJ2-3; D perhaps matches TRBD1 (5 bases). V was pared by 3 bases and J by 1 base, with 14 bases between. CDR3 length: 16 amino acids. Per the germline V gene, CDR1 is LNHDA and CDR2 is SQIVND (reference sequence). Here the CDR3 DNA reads TGTGCCAGTAGTATCCTAAAGGGGTCGGGCACAGATACGCAGTATTTT. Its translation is CASSILKGSGTDTQYF.

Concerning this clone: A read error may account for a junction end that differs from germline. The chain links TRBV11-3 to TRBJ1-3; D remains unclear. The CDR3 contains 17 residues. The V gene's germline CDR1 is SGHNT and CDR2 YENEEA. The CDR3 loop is CASSLGPQKSSGNTIYF. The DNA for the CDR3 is TGTGCTAGCAGCTTAGGGCCGCAGAAAAGCTCTGGAAACACCATATATTTT.

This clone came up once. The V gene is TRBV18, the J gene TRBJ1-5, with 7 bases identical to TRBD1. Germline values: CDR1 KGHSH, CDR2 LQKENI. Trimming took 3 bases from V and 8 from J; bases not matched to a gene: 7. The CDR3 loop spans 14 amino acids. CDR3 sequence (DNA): TGTGCCAGCTCACCCAACCGGGACAGTAAGCCCCAGCATTTT. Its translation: CASSPNRDSKPQHF.

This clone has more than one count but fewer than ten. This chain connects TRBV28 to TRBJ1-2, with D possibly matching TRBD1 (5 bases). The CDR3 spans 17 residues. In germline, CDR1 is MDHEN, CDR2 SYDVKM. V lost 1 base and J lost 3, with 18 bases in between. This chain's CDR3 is CASSLFPRGAGYYGYTF. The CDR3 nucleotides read TGTGCCAGCAGTTTATTCCCCCGCGGAGCAGGGTACTATGGCTACACCTTC.

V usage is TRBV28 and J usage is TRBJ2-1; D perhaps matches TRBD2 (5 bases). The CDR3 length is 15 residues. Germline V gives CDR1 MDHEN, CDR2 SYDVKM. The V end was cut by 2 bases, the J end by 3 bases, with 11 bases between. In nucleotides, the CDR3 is TGTGCCAGCAGTTTAATTGGAGCGGACTACAATGAGCAGTTCTTC. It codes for CASSLIGADYNEQFF.

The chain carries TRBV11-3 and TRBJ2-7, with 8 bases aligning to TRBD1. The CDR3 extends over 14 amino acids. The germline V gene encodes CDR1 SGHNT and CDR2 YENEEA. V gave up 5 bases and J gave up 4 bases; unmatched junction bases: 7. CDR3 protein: CASSPKTGVYEQYF. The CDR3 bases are TGTGCCAGCAGCCCAAAGACAGGGGTATACGAGCAGTACTTC.

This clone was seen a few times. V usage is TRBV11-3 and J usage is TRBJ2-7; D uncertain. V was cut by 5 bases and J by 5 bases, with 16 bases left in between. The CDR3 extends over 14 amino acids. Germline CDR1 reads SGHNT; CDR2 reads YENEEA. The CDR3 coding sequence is TGTGCCAGCAGCCCCCGCGTAGTCAGGCACGAGCAGTACTTC. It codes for CASSPRVVRHEQYF.

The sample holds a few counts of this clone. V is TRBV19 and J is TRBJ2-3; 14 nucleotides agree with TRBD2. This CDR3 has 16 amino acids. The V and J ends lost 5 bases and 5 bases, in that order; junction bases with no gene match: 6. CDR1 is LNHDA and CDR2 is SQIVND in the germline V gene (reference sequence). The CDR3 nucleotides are TGTGCCAGTAGTCTCCGACTAGCGGGAGGGGGAGATACGCAGTATTTT. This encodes CASSLRLAGGGDTQYF.

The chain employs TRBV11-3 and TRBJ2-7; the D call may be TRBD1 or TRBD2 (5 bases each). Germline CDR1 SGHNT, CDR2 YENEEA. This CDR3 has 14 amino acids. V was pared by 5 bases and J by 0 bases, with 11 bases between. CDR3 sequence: CASSPGTVSYEQYF. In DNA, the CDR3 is TGTGCCAGCAGCCCGGGGACGGTCTCCTACGAGCAGTACTTC. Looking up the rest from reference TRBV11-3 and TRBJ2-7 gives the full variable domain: EAGVVQSPRYKIIEKKQPVAFWCNPISGHNTLYWYLQNLGQGPELLIRYENEEAVDDSQLPKDRFSAERLKGVDSTLKIQPAELGDSAVYLCASSPGTVSYEQYFGPGTRLTVT.